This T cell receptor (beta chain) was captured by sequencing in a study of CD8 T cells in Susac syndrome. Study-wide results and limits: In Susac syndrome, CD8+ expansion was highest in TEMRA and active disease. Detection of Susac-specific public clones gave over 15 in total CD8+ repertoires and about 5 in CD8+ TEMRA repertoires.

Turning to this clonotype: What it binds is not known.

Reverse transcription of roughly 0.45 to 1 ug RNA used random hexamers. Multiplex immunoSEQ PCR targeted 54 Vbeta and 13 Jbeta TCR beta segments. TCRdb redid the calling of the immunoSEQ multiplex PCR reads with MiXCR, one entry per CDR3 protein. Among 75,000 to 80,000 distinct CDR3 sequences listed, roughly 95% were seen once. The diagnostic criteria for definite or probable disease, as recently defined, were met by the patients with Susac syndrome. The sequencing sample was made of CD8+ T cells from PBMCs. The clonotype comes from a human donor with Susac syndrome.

CDR3 sequence (DNA): TGTGCCAGCAGGCCAGGACAGGCAATCTATGGCTACACCTTC. It is translated as CASRPGQAIYGYTF. The chain couples TRBV11-2 to TRBJ1-2; the match to TRBD1 covers 7 bases. The CDR3 is made up of 14 amino acids. After removal of 6 bases from V and 4 bases from J, the junction contained 8 bases not matched to a gene. From germline, CDR1 is SGHAT and CDR2 FQNNGV.